The T cell receptor beta chain described here comes from a study of early T cells in non-severe SARS-CoV-2 infection (dated by TCRdb to the early 2020s). About the study as a whole: Because TCR sequencing was done on bulk RNA from unsorted whole blood, the alpha and beta chains could not be paired. Here is what the overall study found, with its caveats: Matching against VDJdb was skewed toward anti-spike CD8 responses, likely underestimated virus-specific expansions, and missed private and CD4 specificities.

Including cysteine and phenylalanine, the CDR3 has 14 amino acids. Only the CDR3 DNA is retained, 42 bases long and in frame from the first base. The library was obtained by 5' RACE. Sequencing was carried out with a NextSeq 500. To correct for sequencing error and PCR bias, the TCR library protocol tagged individual cDNA molecules with unique molecular identifiers. Both TCR alpha and beta chains were sequenced, and tight co-correlation was observed between alpha and beta sequence abundances in each sample. The authors' analysis ran thus. V gene, J gene and CDR3 annotation of TCR sequences was performed with Decombinator V4. Expanded TCRs were defined as changing significantly between any two time points under a Poisson model with p below 0.0001. TCR abundances were normalised to the total number of TCRs sequenced per sample and expressed as counts per million. MAIT TCRs were defined by TRAV1-2 paired with TRAJ12, TRAJ20 or TRAJ33, and iNKT TCRs by TRAV10 paired with TRAJ18. VDJdb, accessed 1 November 2021, was searched for CMV, EBV and SARS-CoV-2 annotated TCRs, with TCRs annotated for multiple antigens excluded. TCRdb redid the processing of the public reads, applying fastp at Q25 and MiXCR, and retained in-frame beta chains. Each CDR3 protein gets just one entry, which takes the most common genes and DNA from the rows behind it. The V and J calls, along with clone size, are taken from TCRdb and not from the paper's own processing. Recorded for this sample are some 58,000 distinct CDR3 sequences; about 10% of them occurred a single time. 2.9% of the sample comes from the top ten.

Set within a cohort of healthcare workers in London, UK, this nested case-control study involved weekly PCR testing of nasopharyngeal swabs along with blood sampling. Healthcare workers were enrolled in the week of the UK lockdown, from 23 to 31 March 2020, and were followed every week for up to roughly 16 weeks. As concerns this clonotype: There is no known antigen for this receptor. No base-level quality is on record; no much larger clone is a single base apart.

This material consisted of whole blood, taken at baseline. This sequence originates from an adult who was a healthcare worker with PCR-confirmed SARS-CoV-2 infection or an uninfected control (not recorded which). The chain joins TRBV21-1 to TRBJ2-1; the table's D call, TRBD1, has no DNA check behind it. TRBV21-1 is termed a pseudogene. The CDR3 region: CASSKLGAEDEQFF. The base sequence is TGTGCCAGCAGCAAACTCGGGGCGGAGGATGAGCAGTTCTTC.